Given below is one TCR beta chain in context. Its antigen is not known. Per the germline V gene, CDR1 is SGHDT and CDR2 is YYEEEE. Trimming cost V 2 bases and J 0 bases; bases outside gene matches: 14. This CDR3 has 19 amino acids. The data are from a study of shared clonotypes between healthy human individuals. Study as a whole: Each donor's CD8 memory used one plate, CD8 naive two, each CD4 subset three.

Study outcomes and limitations: Collection of samples was limited to blood; tissue repertoires likely differ.

Methods used by the authors: Quality scores were absent from the junction-only immunoSEQ sequences, so filtering differed. TCRdb keeps only in-frame clones here, not all; method: immunoSEQ multiplex PCR. The V and J calls and clone size were taken over from that table, and D and trimming were inferred from the DNA. This sample has 950,000 to 1,100,000 clones, with around 78% found just once. The sample taken for sequencing was memory CD4+ T cells from PBMCs. Subset meaning: CD45RA-negative fraction. The TCR sequence derives from a young man in good health. Some clones in this sample may be carry-over from other donors' samples. V usage is TRBV5-6 and J usage is TRBJ2-7; 10 bases are a match to TRBD2. The CDR3 nucleotides are TGTGCCAGCAGCTTAGGTCTAGCCAGCGGGAGGGTGAGCTCCTACGAGCAGTACTTC. Translated: CASSLGLASGRVSSYEQYF.